These 23 T cell receptor beta chains originate from one sample sequenced in a study of PD-L1 blockade in urothelial cancer listed by TCRdb under 2017. The library relied on the immunoSEQ multiplex PCR assay. TCRdb limited this immuneACCESS table to in-frame rearrangements with V and J called. A share of clones is missing; checked studies link under half to unresolved V genes, and the rest is unexplained. In this sample the table shows about 36,000 clones, around four fifths of which occur a single time. The ten largest clones represent more than 9% of the sample. The sample's time point label, in plain terms: peripheral blood 6 weeks after treatment start. The input for sequencing was PBMCs, taken around atezolizumab (anti-PD-L1) treatment. These TCRs come from a man between 40 and 49 years old with urothelial cancer.

The chain is built from TRBV7-9 and TRBJ2-1, with D possibly matching TRBD1 (5 bases). This CDR3 has 17 amino acids. CDR1 is SEHNR, CDR2 FQNEAQ, per germline (reference sequence). V lost 5 bases, J lost 0 bases, and 17 bases lay in between. Written as DNA, the CDR3 is TGTGCCAGCAGCCCAAGATACAGGATCAGCTCCTACAATGAGCAGTTCTTC. Residues: CASSPRYRISSYNEQFF.

The chain has TRBV7-2 and TRBJ2-2; TRBD1 agrees at 11 bases. With V trimmed by 5 bases and J by 3 bases, 2 bases remained unmatched. CDR3 length: 15 residues. The V gene's germline CDR1 is SGHTA and CDR2 FQGNSA. The chain's CDR3 is CASSRGQGDTGELFF. CDR3 nucleotide sequence: TGTGCCAGCAGCCGGGGACAGGGGGACACCGGGGAGCTGTTTTTT.

The rearrangement uses TRBV5-1 and TRBJ1-4; no clear D gene. CDR1 SGHRS and CDR2 YFSETQ come from the germline V gene. The CDR3 length is 15 residues. Trimming cost V 1 base and J 2 bases, with 9 bases left between them. The CDR3 spells CASSLPGSTNEKLFF. CDR3 nucleotides: TGCGCCAGCAGCTTGCCGGGGAGCACTAATGAAAAACTGTTTTTT.

In its sample, this clone was seen a few times. This chain joins TRBV28 and TRBJ2-7; no definite D call. The CDR3 sequence is 18 residues long. Germline CDR1 reads MDHEN; CDR2 reads SYDVKM. Trimming cost V 3 bases and J 0 bases, with 21 bases left between them. The CDR3 here is CASSFAFQRKVNSYEQYF. The CDR3 DNA reads TGTGCCAGCAGTTTTGCTTTCCAGCGCAAAGTTAACTCCTACGAGCAGTACTTC.

The chain links TRBV30 to TRBJ2-7; TRBD1 is a possible D gene (5 bases). The CDR3 has 13 amino acids. V was cut by 4 bases and J by 6 bases, with 16 bases left in between. Germline V gene data show CDR1 as GTSNPN and CDR2 as SVGIG (reference sequence). This chain's CDR3 is CAWTRTLQGEQYF. The CDR3 nucleotides read TGTGCCTGGACTCGTACCTTGCAGGGCGAGCAGTACTTC.

The chain is built from TRBV30 and TRBJ2-3; 9 bases agree with TRBD2. Germline assignment: CDR1 GTSNPN and CDR2 SVGIG (reference sequence). After removal of 2 bases from V and 3 bases from J, the junction contained 3 bases not matched to a gene. The length of the CDR3 is 14 residues. The chain's CDR3 is CAWSPTSGTDTQYF. The CDR3 coding sequence is TGTGCCTGGAGTCCTACTAGCGGGACAGATACGCAGTATTTT.

Comment on this clone: An end of the junction differs from the germline gene, which may be a read error. The J gene is TRBJ2-1, the V gene TRBV7-7; D might be TRBD2 (7 bases). The CDR3 has 15 residues. Germline V CDR1 and CDR2: SSHAT, FNYEAQ (reference sequence). The CDR3 reads CASSPAGGGHNEQFF. In DNA, the CDR3 is TGTGCTAGCAGCCCTGCTGGGGGGGGGCACAATGAGCAGTTCTTC.

This chain uses TRBV7-9 with TRBJ2-5; 8 bases match TRBD2. Unmatched junction bases numbered 15, after V lost 5 bases and J lost 7 bases. The length of the CDR3 is 16 residues. The germline V gene encodes CDR1 SEHNR and CDR2 FQNEAQ (reference sequence). CDR3 sequence (DNA): TGTGCCAGCAGCCTTACCGGGACTAGTCCCTTTGCGACCCAGTACTTC. Translated, it gives CASSLTGTSPFATQYF.

The chain joins TRBV28 to TRBJ1-5; D not resolved. Germline CDR1 MDHEN, CDR2 SYDVKM. The V end was cut by 6 bases, the J end by 11 bases, with 11 bases between. CDR3 size: 11 residues. This chain's CDR3 is CASSPPGSQHF. The DNA for the CDR3 is TGTGCCAGCAGCCCCCCGGGGTCCCAGCATTTT.

The chain combines TRBV11-2 with TRBJ2-1, with 9 positions matching TRBD2. The CDR3 is 17 residues long. V shed 4 bases and J 6 bases; nucleotides not matched to a gene: 13. Germline-derived CDR1 and CDR2 are SGHAT and FQNNGV. CDR3 DNA sequence: TGTGCCAGCAGCTCCTGGCCTAGCGGGGCCTTGGGCAATGAGCAGTTCTTC. It translates to CASSSWPSGALGNEQFF. Looking up the rest from reference TRBV11-2 and TRBJ2-1 gives the full variable domain: EAGVAQSPRYKIIEKRQSVAFWCNPISGHATLYWYQQILGQGPKLLIQFQNNGVVDDSQLPKDRFSAERLKGVDSTLKIQPAKLEDSAVYLCASSSWPSGALGNEQFFGPGTRLTVL.

The V call is TRBV5-1, the J call TRBJ1-2, with TRBD1 identical over 8 bases. There are 12 residues in the CDR3. Germline CDR1 is SGHRS and CDR2 is YFSETQ. V was clipped by 4 bases and J by 5 bases; unmatched bases: 1. The CDR3 here is CASSGQGYGYTF. CDR3 sequence (DNA): TGCGCCAGCAGCGGACAGGGTTATGGCTACACCTTC.

The chain recombines TRBV4-2 with TRBJ2-1; the match to TRBD2 covers 12 bases. Germline CDR1 is LGHNA and CDR2 is YNFKEQ. V trimming: 1 base; J trimming: 7 bases; junction bases outside the gene matches: 8. The CDR3 sequence is 17 residues long. This CDR3 reads CASSQGLAGGPENEQFF. CDR3 sequence (DNA): TGTGCCAGCAGCCAAGGTCTAGCGGGAGGGCCGGAAAATGAGCAGTTCTTC.

The V and J genes are TRBV5-4 and TRBJ2-1, with 8 bases lining up with TRBD1. Germline lookup yields CDR1 SGHNT and CDR2 YYREEE (reference sequence). This CDR3 is 16 amino acids long. V trimming: 7 bases; J trimming: 10 bases; junction bases outside the gene matches: 19. The CDR3 protein is CASFGRDRGILSEQFF. In nucleotides, the CDR3 is TGTGCCAGCTTCGGGCGAGACAGGGGAATATTAAGCGAGCAGTTCTTC.

This clone came up once. The chain employs TRBV6-5 and TRBJ2-3; 7 nucleotides line up with TRBD2. The CDR3 sequence is 11 residues long. Germline V gene sequence: CDR1 MNHEY, CDR2 SVGAGI. Trimming took 6 bases from V and 11 from J; bases not matched to a gene: 5. The CDR3 loop reads CASSSTSRQYF. The CDR3 DNA reads TGTGCCAGCAGCTCGACTAGCCGGCAGTATTTT.

This rearrangement joins TRBV11-2 to TRBJ1-2; the D gene is possibly TRBD1 (5 bases). V was pared by 1 base and J by 2 bases, with 11 bases between. Germline V gene data show CDR1 as SGHAT and CDR2 as FQNNGV. This CDR3 region has 15 residues. The chain's CDR3 is CASSLAPGGNYGYTF. The CDR3 nucleotides read TGTGCCAGCAGCTTAGCCCCCGGGGGAAACTATGGCTACACCTTC.

The rearrangement joins TRBV5-1 to TRBJ2-5; D might be TRBD2 (5 bases). Germline V gives CDR1 SGHRS, CDR2 YFSETQ. V was cut by 3 bases and J by 0 bases, with 6 bases left in between. The CDR3 covers 13 residues. CDR3 amino acids: CASSSGYQETQYF. The DNA for the CDR3 is TGCGCCAGCAGCTCGGGGTACCAAGAGACCCAGTACTTC. Full variable domain (outside the CDR3, taken from reference TRBV5-1 and TRBJ2-5): KAGVTQTPRYLIKTRGQQVTLSCSPISGHRSVSWYQQTPGQGLQFLFEYFSETQRNKGNFPGRFSGRQFSNSRSEMNVSTLELGDSALYLCASSSGYQETQYFGPGTRLLVL.

The chain is built from TRBV10-3 and TRBJ2-1, with D perhaps matching TRBD1 (6 bases). V shed 4 bases and J shed 0 bases, with 10 bases lying between them. The length of the CDR3 is 15 residues. Germline values: CDR1 ENHRY, CDR2 SYGVKD. CDR3 DNA: TGTGCCATCAGTGGGGACACCTACTCCTACAATGAGCAGTTCTTC. This translates into CAISGDTYSYNEQFF.

This chain connects TRBV6-1 to TRBJ2-1, with 9 positions matching TRBD2. With V trimmed by 6 bases and J by 4 bases, 1 base remained unmatched. This CDR3 is 13 amino acids long. Germline values: CDR1 MNHNS, CDR2 SASEGT. The CDR3 here is CASRTSGYNEQFF. CDR3 sequence (DNA): TGTGCCAGCAGGACTAGCGGATACAATGAGCAGTTCTTC.

The CDR3 reads CASSLDSSGVGTIYF. The CDR3, as DNA: TGCGCCAGCAGCTTGGATTCATCGGGTGTTGGCACCATATATTTT. V usage is TRBV5-1 and J usage is TRBJ1-3; D unresolved. CDR3 size: 15 residues. The germline V and J ends were trimmed by 0 bases and 9 bases, with 16 bases remaining between them. CDR1 is SGHRS, CDR2 YFSETQ, per germline.

The rearrangement joins TRBV7-9 to TRBJ2-2; D might be TRBD2 (6 bases). Trimming took off 5 bases at V and 1 base at J, with 8 bases between the two ends. Per the germline V gene, CDR1 is SEHNR and CDR2 is FQNEAQ (reference sequence). CDR3 size: 14 residues. CDR3 sequence: CASSRSGNTGELFF. CDR3 nucleotides: TGTGCCAGCAGCCGTAGCGGGAACACCGGGGAGCTGTTTTTT.

The rearrangement uses TRBV6-5 and TRBJ1-1; 8 nucleotides line up with TRBD1. With V trimmed by 0 bases and J by 4 bases, 7 bases remained unmatched. The germline V gene encodes CDR1 MNHEY and CDR2 SVGAGI. This CDR3 spans 16 amino acids. CDR3 sequence reads: CASSYSGTGSATEAFF. The CDR3 nucleotides are TGTGCCAGCAGTTACTCCGGGACAGGCTCTGCCACTGAAGCTTTCTTT.

This clone has just a few counts. The genes are TRBV4-3 and TRBJ2-7; 11 bases align to TRBD2. V shed 0 bases, J shed 4 bases, and the junction held 2 bases outside the gene matches. The CDR3 is 15 residues long. The germline gives CDR1 LGHNA, CDR2 YSLEER. The CDR3 bases are TGCGCCAGCAGCCAAGAGGGGACTAGCGGTTACGAGCAGTACTTC. This codes for CASSQEGTSGYEQYF.

V and J are TRBV27 and TRBJ2-5; a weak D match, TRBD2 (5 bases). The CDR3 is 12 amino acids. Germline CDR1 reads MNHEY; CDR2 reads SMNVEV (reference sequence). The V end was cut by 3 bases, the J end by 5 bases, with 7 bases between. The CDR3 region is CASSFAGETQYF. The CDR3 DNA follows: TGTGCCAGCAGTTTCGCGGGCGAGACCCAGTACTTC.